The entry below gives a single T cell receptor beta chain sequence along with its context. Its antigen is not known. The sample is drawn from a study of cytomegalovirus exposure and HLA in healthy donors. Overall study: Assignment to the Caucasian-associated ancestry cluster applied to around 80% of the approximately 380 genotyped donors.

The PCR had 60 Vbeta and 13 Jbeta primers. Only in-frame clones appear in the TCRdb table, and some are missing; sequencing was by immunoSEQ multiplex PCR. Of 150,000 to 170,000 clones in the sample, less than 80% are singletons; the top ten hold 2.1%. The V and J ends lost 11 bases and 7 bases respectively, with 17 bases between them. Germline CDR1 reads ENHRY; CDR2 reads SYGVKD. The CDR3 has 12 amino acids. Study-level points and caveats: The productive fraction for most TCR beta V segments was about 87% or about 30% in an earlier analysis. The only immune exposure information that was available was CMV serostatus. Later analysis associated a missense DCLRE1C variant with TCR beta V- and J-gene trimming.

The clonotype comes from a man aged 30 to 45 in good health and CMV-seronegative. Sequencing input: PBMCs. V gene TRBV10-3 combines with J gene TRBJ1-1; D is possibly TRBD1 (5 bases). The CDR3 sequence: CAVGTGTGEAFF. DNA for the CDR3: TGTGCCGTAGGGACTGGAACAGGTGAAGCTTTCTTT.